This T cell receptor (beta chain) is drawn from a study of cytomegalovirus exposure and HLA in healthy donors. On the study more broadly: Later, an analysis reported that the 95 to 150 validation repertoires had used the same platform as the approximately 720 first-cohort repertoires. Regarding the study as a whole: Most TCR sequences were uncommon, yet certain public TCRs appeared in many donors. Cytomegalovirus association was assigned to about 150 TCR beta chains.

This clone was seen a few times. Its matching antigen is unknown. From the roughly 120-subject validation cohort, which was separate from the approximately 670-subject first cohort, the donors were drawn. The repertoire was sequenced with immunoSEQ multiplex PCR; TCRdb's copy has only in-frame clones and lacks some. The sample consists of under 200,000 clones, over 85% of them appearing once. The sequencing input was PBMCs. The clonotype originates from a young man in good health and CMV-seropositive.

CDR3 DNA sequence: TGTGCCAGCAGCTTAGCAGAGGAGCAGTACTTC. Protein product: CASSLAEEQYF. This chain joins TRBV7-9 and TRBJ2-7; no clear D gene. The germline gives CDR1 SEHNR, CDR2 FQNEAQ (reference sequence). This CDR3 spans 11 amino acids. Trimming pared 0 bases from V and 7 bases from J, leaving 4 bases between.